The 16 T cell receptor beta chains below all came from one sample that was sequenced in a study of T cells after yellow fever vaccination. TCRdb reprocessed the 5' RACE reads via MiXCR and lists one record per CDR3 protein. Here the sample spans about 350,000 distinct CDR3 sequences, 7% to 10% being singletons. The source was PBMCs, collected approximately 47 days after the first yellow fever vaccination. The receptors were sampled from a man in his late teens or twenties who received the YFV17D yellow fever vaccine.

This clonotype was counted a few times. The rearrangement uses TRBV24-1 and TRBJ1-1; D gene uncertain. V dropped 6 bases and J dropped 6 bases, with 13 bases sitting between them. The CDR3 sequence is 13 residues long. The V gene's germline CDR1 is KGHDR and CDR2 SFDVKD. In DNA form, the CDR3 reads TGTGCCACCAGTTCCGGGAGGTCGGCTGAAGCTTTCTTT. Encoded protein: CATSSGRSAEAFF.

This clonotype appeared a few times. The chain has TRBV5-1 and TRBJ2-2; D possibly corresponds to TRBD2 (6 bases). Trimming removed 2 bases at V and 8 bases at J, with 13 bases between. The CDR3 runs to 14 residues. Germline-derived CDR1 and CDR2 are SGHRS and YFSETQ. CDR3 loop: CASSLRLDRGELFF. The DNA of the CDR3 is TGCGCCAGCAGCTTAAGACTAGACCGTGGGGAGCTGTTTTTT. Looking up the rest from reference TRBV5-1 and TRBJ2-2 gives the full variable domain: KAGVTQTPRYLIKTRGQQVTLSCSPISGHRSVSWYQQTPGQGLQFLFEYFSETQRNKGNFPGRFSGRQFSNSRSEMNVSTLELGDSALYLCASSLRLDRGELFFGEGSRLTVL.

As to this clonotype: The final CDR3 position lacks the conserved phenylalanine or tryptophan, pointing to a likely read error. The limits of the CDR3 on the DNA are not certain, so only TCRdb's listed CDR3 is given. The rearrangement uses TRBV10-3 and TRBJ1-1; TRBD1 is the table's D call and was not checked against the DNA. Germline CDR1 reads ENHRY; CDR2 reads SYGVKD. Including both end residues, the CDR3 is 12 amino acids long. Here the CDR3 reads CAIRLGTGGRQL.

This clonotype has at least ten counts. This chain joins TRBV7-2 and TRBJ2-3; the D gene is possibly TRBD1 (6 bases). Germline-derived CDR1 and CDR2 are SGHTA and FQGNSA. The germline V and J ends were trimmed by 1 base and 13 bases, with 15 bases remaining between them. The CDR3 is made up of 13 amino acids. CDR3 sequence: CASSLEVFDRKYF. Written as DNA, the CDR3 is TGTGCCAGCAGCTTAGAGGTCTTCGACAGGAAGTATTTT.

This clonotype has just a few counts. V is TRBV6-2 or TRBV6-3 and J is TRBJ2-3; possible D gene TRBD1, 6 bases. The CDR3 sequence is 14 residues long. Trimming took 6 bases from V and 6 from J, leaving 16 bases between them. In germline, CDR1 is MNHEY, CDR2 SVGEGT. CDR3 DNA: TGTGCCAGCAGCAGACAGGTATGGGCGGATACGCAGTATTTT. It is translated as CASSRQVWADTQYF.

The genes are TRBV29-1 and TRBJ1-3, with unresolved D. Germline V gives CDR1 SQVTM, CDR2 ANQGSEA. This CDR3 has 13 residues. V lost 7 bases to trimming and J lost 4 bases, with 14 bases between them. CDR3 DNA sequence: TGCAGCGCCGATATCCGGGAGGGAAACACCATATATTTT. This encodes CSADIREGNTIYF.

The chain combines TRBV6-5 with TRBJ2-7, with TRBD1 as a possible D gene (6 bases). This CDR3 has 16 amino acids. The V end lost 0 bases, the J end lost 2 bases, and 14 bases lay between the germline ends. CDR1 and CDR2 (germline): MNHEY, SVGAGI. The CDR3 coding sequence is TGTGCCAGCAGTTACTCGAGGCCAGGGGTCCCCTACGAGCAGTACTTC. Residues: CASSYSRPGVPYEQYF.

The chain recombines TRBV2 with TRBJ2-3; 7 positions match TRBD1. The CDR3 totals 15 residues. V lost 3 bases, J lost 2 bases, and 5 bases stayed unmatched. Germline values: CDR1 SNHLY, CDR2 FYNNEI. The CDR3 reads CASSDRDSYTDTQYF. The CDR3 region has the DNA TGTGCCAGCAGTGACCGGGACAGCTACACAGATACGCAGTATTTT.

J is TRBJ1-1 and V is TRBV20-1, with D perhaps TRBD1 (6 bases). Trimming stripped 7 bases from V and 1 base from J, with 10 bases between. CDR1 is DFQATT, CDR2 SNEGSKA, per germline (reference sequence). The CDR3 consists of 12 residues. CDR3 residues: CSGTTGNTEAFF. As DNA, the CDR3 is TGCAGTGGCACGACAGGGAACACTGAAGCTTTCTTT.

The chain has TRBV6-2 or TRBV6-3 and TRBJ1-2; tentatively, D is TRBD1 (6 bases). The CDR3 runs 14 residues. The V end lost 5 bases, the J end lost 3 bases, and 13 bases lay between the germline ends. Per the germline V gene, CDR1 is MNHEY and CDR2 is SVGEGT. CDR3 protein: CASSRQDRYYGYTF. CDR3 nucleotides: TGTGCCAGCAGTCGCCAGGACAGATACTATGGCTACACCTTC.

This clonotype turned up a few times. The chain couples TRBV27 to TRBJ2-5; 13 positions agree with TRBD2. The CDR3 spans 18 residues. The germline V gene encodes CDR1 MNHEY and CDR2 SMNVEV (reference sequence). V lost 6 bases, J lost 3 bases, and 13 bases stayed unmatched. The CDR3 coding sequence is TGTGCCAGCAGGAAGCTGCGAACTGGGACTAGCGGGAAAGAGACCCAGTACTTC. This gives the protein CASRKLRTGTSGKETQYF.

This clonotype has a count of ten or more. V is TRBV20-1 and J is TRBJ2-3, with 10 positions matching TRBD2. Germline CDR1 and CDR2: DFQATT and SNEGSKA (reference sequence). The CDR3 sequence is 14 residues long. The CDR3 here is CRGKRGGRSDTQYF. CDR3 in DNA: TGCAGGGGGAAGCGGGGGGGCCGGTCAGATACGCAGTATTTT.

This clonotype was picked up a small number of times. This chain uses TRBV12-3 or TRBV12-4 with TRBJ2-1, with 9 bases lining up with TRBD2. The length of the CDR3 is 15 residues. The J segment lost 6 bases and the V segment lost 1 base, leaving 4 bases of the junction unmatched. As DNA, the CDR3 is TGTGCCAGCAGTTTAGTGAGTAGCGGGGGCAATGAGCAGTTCTTC. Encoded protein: CASSLVSSGGNEQFF.

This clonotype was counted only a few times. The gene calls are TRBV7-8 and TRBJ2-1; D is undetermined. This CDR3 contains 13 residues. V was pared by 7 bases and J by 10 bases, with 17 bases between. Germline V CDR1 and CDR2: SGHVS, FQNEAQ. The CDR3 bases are TGTGCCAGCAACAAGGTGGGTGCGGAGGAGCAGTTCTTC. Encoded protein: CASNKVGAEEQFF. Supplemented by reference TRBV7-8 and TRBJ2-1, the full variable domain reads GAGVSQSPRYKVAKRGQDVALRCDPISGHVSLFWYQQALGQGPEFLTYFQNEAQLDKSGLPSDRFFAERPEGSVSTLKIQRTQQEDSAVYLCASNKVGAEEQFFGPGTRLTVL.

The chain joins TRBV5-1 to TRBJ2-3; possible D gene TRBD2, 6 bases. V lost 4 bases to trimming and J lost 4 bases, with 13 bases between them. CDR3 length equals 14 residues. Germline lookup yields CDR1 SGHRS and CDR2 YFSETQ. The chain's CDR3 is CASSLGEASDTQYF. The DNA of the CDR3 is TGCGCCAGCAGCCTAGGGGAGGCTTCAGATACGCAGTATTTT.

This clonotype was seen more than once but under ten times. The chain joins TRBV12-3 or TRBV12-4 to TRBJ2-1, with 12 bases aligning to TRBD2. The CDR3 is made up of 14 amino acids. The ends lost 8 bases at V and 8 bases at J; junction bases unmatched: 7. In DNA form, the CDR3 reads TGTGCCAGCCGGATTCGACTAGCGGGGGATGAGCAGTTCTTC. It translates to CASRIRLAGDEQFF.